This T cell receptor (beta chain) stems from a study of long-term antiretroviral therapy in people with HIV. Overall study context: First collections came about a decade before the 2015 immediate-ART recommendation.

The run of the v3.0 immunoSEQ assay was at survey level. Profiling relied on immunoSEQ multiplex PCR, and the TCRdb table lists in-frame clones only, not all of them. This sample has 25,000 to 35,000 clones, with approximately 97% found just once. Details on this clone: Its specificity is not known.

Treated in the United States were all of the participants with HIV. Germline V lookup: CDR1 SGDLS, CDR2 YYNGEE. This CDR3 contains 12 residues. The V end lost 5 bases, the J end lost 6 bases, and 11 bases lay between the germline ends. Points from the study as a whole: Repertoire dominance by clones expanded before ART was seen at all time points. HIV repertoires showed narrower CDR3 length ranges than controls.

The sample here was unsorted PBMCs, taken 6.9 years after starting antiretroviral therapy. This chain connects TRBV9 to TRBJ1-2, with a weak D call TRBD1 (5 bases). The receptor's source is a man aged 30 to 45 with HIV. CDR3: CASRGRGDGYTF. The CDR3 DNA follows: TGTGCCAGCAGGGGGCGGGGGGATGGCTACACCTTC.